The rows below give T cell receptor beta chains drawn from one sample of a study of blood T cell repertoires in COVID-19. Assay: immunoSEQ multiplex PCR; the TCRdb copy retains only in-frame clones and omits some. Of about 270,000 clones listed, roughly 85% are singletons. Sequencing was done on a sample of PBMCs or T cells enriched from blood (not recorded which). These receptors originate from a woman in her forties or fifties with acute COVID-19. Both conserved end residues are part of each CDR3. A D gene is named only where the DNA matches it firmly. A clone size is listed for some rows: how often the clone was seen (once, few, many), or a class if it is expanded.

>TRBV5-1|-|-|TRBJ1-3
TGCGCCAGCAGCTTGACGTTGGTGGCAGGGATTTCCTCTGGAAACACCATATATTTT
CASSLTLVAGISSGNTIYF
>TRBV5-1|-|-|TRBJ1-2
TGCGCCAGCAGCTTGGGACAGATTAACTATGGCTACACCTTC
CASSLGQINYGYTF
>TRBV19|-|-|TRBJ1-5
TGTGCCAGTAGTTTCGGGGATCAGCCCCAGCATTTT
CASSFGDQPQHF
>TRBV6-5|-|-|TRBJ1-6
TGTGCCAGCAGCCGCGAGGGGGGGAACGGTTCACCCCTCCACTTT
CASSREGGNGSPLHF
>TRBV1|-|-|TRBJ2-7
TGCACCAGCAGCCAAGGGGACAGCTCCTACGAGCAGTACTTC
CTSSQGDSSYEQYF
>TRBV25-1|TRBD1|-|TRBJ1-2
TGTGCCAGCAGTGAATCTAGGACAGGGGGGTATGGCTACACCTTC
CASSESRTGGYGYTF
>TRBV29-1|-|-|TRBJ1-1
TGCAGCGTTGAATCCCGTAGGGGGAACACTGAAGCTTTCTTT
CSVESRRGNTEAFF
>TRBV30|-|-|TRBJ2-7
TGTGCCTGGAGGCAGGGAATATTTGGGGAGCAGTACTTC
CAWRQGIFGEQYF
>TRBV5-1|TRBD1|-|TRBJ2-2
TGCGCCAGCAGCTTGGGACAGGGGAACACCGGGGAGCTGTTTTTT
CASSLGQGNTGELFF
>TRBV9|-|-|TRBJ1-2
TGTGCCAGCAGCGCGGGCGAGGGTAACTATGGCTACACCTTC
CASSAGEGNYGYTF
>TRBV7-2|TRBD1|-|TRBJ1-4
TGTGCCAGCAGCTTGAATGGACAGGGGGGAGAAAAACTGTTTTTT
CASSLNGQGGEKLFF
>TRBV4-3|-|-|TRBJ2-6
TGCGCCAGCAGCCAAGTAGGGGCCAACGTCCTGACTTTC
CASSQVGANVLTF
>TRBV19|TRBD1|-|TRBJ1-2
TGTGCCAGTAGTAGGGACAGCCGAGTCTATGGCTACACCTTC
CASSRDSRVYGYTF
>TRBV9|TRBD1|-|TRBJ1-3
TGTGCCAGCAGCGGACAGGGGACCGGAAACACCATATATTTT
CASSGQGTGNTIYF
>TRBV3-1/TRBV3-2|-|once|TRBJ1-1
TGTGCCAGCAGCCAAGAGGGGGGGTCTGAAGCTTTCTTT
CASSQEGGSEAFF
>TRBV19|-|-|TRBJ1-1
TGTGCCAGTAGTCTACGGGGGGGGTACACTGAAGCTTTCTTT
CASSLRGGYTEAFF
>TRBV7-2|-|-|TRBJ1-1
TGTGCCAGCAGCTTTCATCAGGGTTACACTGAAGCTTTCTTT
CASSFHQGYTEAFF
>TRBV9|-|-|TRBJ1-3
TGTGCCAGCAGCGTAGAGTCACCGGGGAGCGGATCTGGAAACACCATATATTTT
CASSVESPGSGSGNTIYF
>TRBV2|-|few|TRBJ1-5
TGTGCCAGCAGTGAATCGAATCAGCCCCAGCATTTT
CASSESNQPQHF
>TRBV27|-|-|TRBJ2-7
TGTGCCAGCAGTTCAGGGGTCTTGACCTACGAGCAGTACTTC
CASSSGVLTYEQYF
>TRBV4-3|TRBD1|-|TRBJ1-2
TGCGCCAGCAGCCAGACAGGGGGCCATGGCTACACCTTC
CASSQTGGHGYTF
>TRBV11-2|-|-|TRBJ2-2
TGTGCCAGCAGCTTAAGACTAGTGAACACCGGGGAGCTGTTTTTT
CASSLRLVNTGELFF
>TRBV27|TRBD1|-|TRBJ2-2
TGTGCCAGCAGTTTATCGATACCGGGACAGGGATACACCGGGGAGCTGTTTTTT
CASSLSIPGQGYTGELFF
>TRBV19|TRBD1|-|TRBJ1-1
TGTGCCAGTGGGACAGCGAACACTGAAGCTTTCTTT
CASGTANTEAFF
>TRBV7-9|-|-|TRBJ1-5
TGTGCCAGCAGCCAGGCGTCTAGCAATCAGCCCCAGCATTTT
CASSQASSNQPQHF
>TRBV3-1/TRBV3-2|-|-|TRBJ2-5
TGTGCCAGCAGCCCAAAAGTAGGACTTTCAGAAGAGACCCAGTACTTC
CASSPKVGLSEETQYF
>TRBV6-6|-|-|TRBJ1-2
TGTGCCAGCAGTTACAGTAGTACCTCCGATGGCTACACCTTC
CASSYSSTSDGYTF
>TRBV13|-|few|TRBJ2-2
TGTGCCAGCGCGGCGGGGGCCCTCACCGGGGAGCTGTTTTTT
CASAAGALTGELFF
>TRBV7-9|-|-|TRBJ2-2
TGTGCCAGCAGCTTTGCCAGGCACGCCGGGGAGCTGTTTTTT
CASSFARHAGELFF
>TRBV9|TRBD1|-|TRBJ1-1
TGTGCCAGCAGCCCTCGGACAGGGCTGGGCACTGAAGCTTTCTTT
CASSPRTGLGTEAFF
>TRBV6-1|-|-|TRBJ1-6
TGTGCCAGCAGTGAATACAGATTAAATTCACCCCTCCACTTT
CASSEYRLNSPLHF
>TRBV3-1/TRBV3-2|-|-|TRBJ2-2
TGTGCCAGCAGCCTCTCCCCTGGCAACACCGGGGAGCTGTTTTTT
CASSLSPGNTGELFF
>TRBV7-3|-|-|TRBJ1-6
TGTGCCAGCAGCTTATTCTCCCTGAGCTCCTATAATTCACCCCTCCACTTT
CASSLFSLSSYNSPLHF
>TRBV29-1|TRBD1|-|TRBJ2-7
TGCAGCGTGGAAGAGTGGACAGGGTTAGATTCTGGGCAGTACTTC
CSVEEWTGLDSGQYF
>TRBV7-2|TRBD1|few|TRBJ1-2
TGTGCCAGCAGCTTAGGAGGACAGGACTATGGCTACACCTTC
CASSLGGQDYGYTF
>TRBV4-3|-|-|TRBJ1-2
TGCGCCAGCAGCCAAGGGCCCACCCTGCATGGCTACACCTTC
CASSQGPTLHGYTF
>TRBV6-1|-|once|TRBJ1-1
TGTGCCAGCAGGGAAACAGGGAGGGGGGGGGACACTGAAGCTTTCTTT
CASRETGRGGDTEAFF
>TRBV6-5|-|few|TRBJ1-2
TGTGCCAGCATACGGACAGCTAATACTAACTATGGCTACACCTTC
CASIRTANTNYGYTF
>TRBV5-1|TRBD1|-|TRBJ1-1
TGCGCCAGCAGCTTTAAGGGACAGGGGGCTTGGGGCACTGAAGCTTTCTTT
CASSFKGQGAWGTEAFF
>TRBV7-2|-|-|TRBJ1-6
TGTGCCAGCAGCTTAGCCCCCATGAAAACGGGGGCACCCCTCCACTTT
CASSLAPMKTGAPLHF
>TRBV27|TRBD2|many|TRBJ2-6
TGTGCCAGCAGTCCCTCCCCCCCGGGAGCGGGGGGACCCTCTGGGGCCAACGTCCTGACTTTC
CASSPSPPGAGGPSGANVLTF
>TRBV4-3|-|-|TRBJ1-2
TGCGCCAGCAGCCAAGGGGAGGGGCGTGAATATGGCTACACCTTC
CASSQGEGREYGYTF
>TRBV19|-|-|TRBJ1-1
TGTGCCAGTAGTATCACATCCGCCCCGAACACTGAAGCTTTCTTT
CASSITSAPNTEAFF
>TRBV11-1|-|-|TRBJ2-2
TGTGCCAGCAGCCAGGCCCAGGGCTTGGGCGGGGAGCTGTTTTTT
CASSQAQGLGGELFF
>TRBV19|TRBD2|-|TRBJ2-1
TGTGCCAGTAGTCCACCCGGGACTAGCTTTGAGCAGTTCTTC
CASSPPGTSFEQFF
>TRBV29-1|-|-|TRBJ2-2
TGCAGCGTTGATGGGGGCAGATCGGACGGGGAGCTGTTTTTT
CSVDGGRSDGELFF
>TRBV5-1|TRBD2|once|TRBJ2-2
TGCGCCAGCAGCTTACGGACTAGCGGAGCCGGGGAGCTGTTTTTT
CASSLRTSGAGELFF
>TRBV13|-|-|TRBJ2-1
TGTGCCAGCAGCTTACTGGGCAGTGTAATAACTGAGCAGTTCTTC
CASSLLGSVITEQFF
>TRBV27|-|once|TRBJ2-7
TGTGCCGGCAGTTCAGGGGCCGAGCAGTACTTC
CAGSSGAEQYF
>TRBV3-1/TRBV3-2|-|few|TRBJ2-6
TGTGCCAGCAGCCAAGCTGTTGGGGCCAACGTCCTGACTTTC
CASSQAVGANVLTF
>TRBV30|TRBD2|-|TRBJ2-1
TGTGCCTGGAGTTCCCGGGGGGGGAAATTAGGAAATGAGCAGTTCTTC
CAWSSRGGKLGNEQFF
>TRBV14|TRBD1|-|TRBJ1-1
TGTGCCAGCAGCCTGGGACAGGGACGTGGAGCTTTCTTT
CASSLGQGRGAFF